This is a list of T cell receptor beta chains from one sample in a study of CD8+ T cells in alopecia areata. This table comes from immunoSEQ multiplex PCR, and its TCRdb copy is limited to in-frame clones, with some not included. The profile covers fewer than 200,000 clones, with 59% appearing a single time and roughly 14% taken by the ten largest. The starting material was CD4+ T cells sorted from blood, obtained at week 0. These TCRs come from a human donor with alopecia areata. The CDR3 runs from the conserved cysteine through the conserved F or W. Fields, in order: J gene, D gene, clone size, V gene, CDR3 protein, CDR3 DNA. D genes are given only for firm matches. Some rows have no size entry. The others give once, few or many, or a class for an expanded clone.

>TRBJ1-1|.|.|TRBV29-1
CSVETRMNTEAFF
TGCAGCGTTGAGACGAGAATGAACACTGAAGCTTTCTTT
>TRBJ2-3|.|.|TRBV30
CAWSVRDTQYF
TGTGCCTGGAGTGTACGCGATACGCAGTATTTT
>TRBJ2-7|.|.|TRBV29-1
CSGGQTYEQYF
TGCAGCGGTGGGCAGACCTACGAGCAGTACTTC
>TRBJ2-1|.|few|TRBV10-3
CATSLQGEGYNEQFF
TGTGCCACTTCCTTACAGGGCGAGGGGTACAATGAGCAGTTCTTC
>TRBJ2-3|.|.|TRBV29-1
CSGDPSGTDTQYF
TGCAGCGGGGACCCCTCGGGCACAGATACGCAGTATTTT
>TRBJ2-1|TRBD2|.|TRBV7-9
CASSSTSGGYNEQFF
TGTGCCAGCAGCTCGACTAGCGGGGGATACAATGAGCAGTTCTTC
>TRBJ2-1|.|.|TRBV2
CASKGDRVGHEQFF
TGTGCCAGCAAGGGGGACCGCGTCGGTCATGAGCAGTTCTTC
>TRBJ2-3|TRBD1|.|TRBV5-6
CASIPGQRETDTQYF
TGTGCCAGCATTCCGGGACAGAGAGAGACAGATACGCAGTATTTT
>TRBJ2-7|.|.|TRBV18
CASSHRDTYEQYF
TGTGCCAGCTCACACAGGGACACCTACGAGCAGTACTTC
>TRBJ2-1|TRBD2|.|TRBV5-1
CASSLTTSGGFNEQFF
TGCGCCAGCAGCTTGACGACTAGCGGGGGTTTCAATGAGCAGTTCTTC
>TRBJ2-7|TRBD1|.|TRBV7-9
CASTSLRQGGGEQYF
TGTGCCAGCACCTCGCTCCGACAGGGCGGTGGCGAGCAGTACTTC
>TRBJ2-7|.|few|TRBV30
CAWSVGDIASREQYF
TGTGCCTGGAGTGTAGGGGACATCGCCTCACGGGAGCAGTACTTC
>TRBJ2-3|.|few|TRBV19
CASSIEGTDTQYF
TGTGCCAGTAGTATAGAAGGCACAGATACGCAGTATTTT
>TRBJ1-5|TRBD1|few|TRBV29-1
CSVGTGGREQPQHF
TGCAGCGTCGGGACAGGGGGCCGGGAGCAGCCCCAGCATTTT
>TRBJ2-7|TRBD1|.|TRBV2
CASSERAQGAKEQYF
TGTGCCAGCAGTGAACGGGCCCAGGGGGCGAAAGAGCAGTACTTC
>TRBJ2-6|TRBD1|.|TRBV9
CASSVGTGFSGANVLTF
TGTGCCAGCAGCGTCGGGACAGGGTTCTCTGGGGCTAACGTCCTGACTTTC
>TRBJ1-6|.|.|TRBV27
CASSFQDGRNSPLHF
TGTGCCAGCAGTTTTCAGGACGGAAGAAATTCACCCCTCCACTTT